What follows describes a single T cell receptor beta chain. Its antigen is undetermined. It was with 60 Vbeta and 13 Jbeta primers that the PCR ran. The assay was immunoSEQ multiplex PCR, and TCRdb's table has in-frame clones only and misses some. Here the sample spans about 150,000 clones, over 65% being singletons. This specimen comes from a study of cytomegalovirus exposure and HLA in healthy donors. As for the study in general: Genotyping showed around 80% of 350 to 400 donors falling in the Caucasian-associated ancestry cluster.

Trimming pared 1 base from V and 2 bases from J, leaving 12 bases between. The CDR3 has 15 residues. Germline CDR1 is SGHRS and CDR2 is YFSETQ. General study points: TRBV6-2, TRBV6-3 and other indistinguishable V segments were excluded.

The sequencing input was PBMCs. V and J are TRBV5-1 and TRBJ2-5; a weak D match, TRBD1 (5 bases). The sequence derives from a man in his forties in good health and CMV-seronegative. CDR3 sequence: CASSLWAWTQETQYF. The CDR3 coding sequence is TGCGCCAGCAGCTTGTGGGCCTGGACACAAGAGACCCAGTACTTC. Full variable domain (remainder filled in from reference TRBV5-1 and TRBJ2-5): KAGVTQTPRYLIKTRGQQVTLSCSPISGHRSVSWYQQTPGQGLQFLFEYFSETQRNKGNFPGRFSGRQFSNSRSEMNVSTLELGDSALYLCASSLWAWTQETQYFGPGTRLLVL.